This is a list of T cell receptor beta chains from one sample in a study of early T cells in non-severe SARS-CoV-2 infection. TCRdb itself ran the 5' RACE reads through MiXCR, one entry per CDR3 protein. Among tens of thousands of distinct CDR3 sequences listed, about 4.6% were seen once. The sequenced sample was whole blood, obtained at baseline. These receptors were collected from an adult who was a healthcare worker with PCR-confirmed SARS-CoV-2 infection or an uninfected control (not recorded which). Each CDR3 is given with its conserved first and last residue. Each record gives: clone size, V gene, D gene, J gene, CDR3 protein, CDR3 DNA. D genes are given only for firm matches. A row's size may be missing; if present it is once, few, many or a size class.

>many|TRBV7-9|.|TRBJ2-7
CASSSKNSYEQYF
TGTGCCAGCAGCTCAAAAAACTCCTACGAGCAGTACTTC
>many|TRBV5-6|.|TRBJ1-4
CASSLSESGLFF
TGTGCCAGCAGCTTGTCGGAGTCTGGGCTGTTTTTT
>few|TRBV18|.|TRBJ2-7
CASSRVPYEQYF
TGTGCCAGCTCACGGGTACCCTACGAGCAGTACTTC
>many|TRBV11-3|TRBD1|TRBJ2-7
CASSPTGVREQYF
TGTGCCAGCAGCCCCACAGGGGTGCGGGAGCAGTACTTC
>many|TRBV4-3|.|TRBJ2-4
CASSQDWGREVNIQYF
TGCGCCAGCAGCCAAGATTGGGGCAGGGAAGTAAACATTCAGTACTTC
>many|TRBV27|TRBD1|TRBJ2-6
CASTFFRQSRDSSGANVLTF
TGTGCCAGCACCTTTTTCCGTCAGTCCCGGGACAGTTCTGGGGCCAACGTCCTGACTTTC
>many|TRBV7-9|.|TRBJ1-5
CASSLGSVWGSNQPQHF
TGTGCCAGCAGCTTAGGCTCTGTTTGGGGTAGCAATCAGCCCCAGCATTTT
>many|TRBV28|.|TRBJ2-7
CASSFKREQYF
TGTGCCAGCAGTTTCAAGAGGGAGCAGTACTTC
>many|TRBV9|TRBD2|TRBJ2-1
CASSVVGGSGTHNEQFF
TGTGCCAGCAGCGTAGTAGGGGGTAGCGGGACCCACAATGAGCAGTTCTTC
>many|TRBV12-3/TRBV12-4|.|TRBJ2-1
CASSLAVGVHNEQFF
TGTGCCAGCAGTTTGGCTGTGGGGGTACACAATGAGCAGTTCTTC
>.|TRBV4-2|.|TRBJ1-5
CASSFSSDRNQPQHF
TGTGCCAGCAGCTTCTCCTCAGATCGGAATCAGCCCCAGCATTTT
>many|TRBV5-1|.|TRBJ2-1
CASRMVRLAIYNEQFF
TGCGCCAGCAGAATGGTTCGTCTAGCGATCTACAATGAGCAGTTCTTC
>many|TRBV12-3/TRBV12-4|.|TRBJ2-2
CASSRNTGELFF
TGTGCCAGCAGCCGAAACACCGGGGAGCTGTTTTTT
>many|TRBV20-1|.|TRBJ1-1
CSVAGETEAFF
TGCAGTGTAGCGGGAGAAACTGAAGCTTTCTTT
>.|TRBV20-1|TRBD2|TRBJ2-3
CSATTSGRDGETQYF
TGCAGTGCCACCACTAGCGGGAGGGACGGGGAAACGCAGTATTTT
>.|TRBV7-6|.|TRBJ2-7
CASSAARSYEQYF
TGTGCCAGCAGCGCGGCCCGTTCCTACGAGCAGTACTTC
>many|TRBV12-3/TRBV12-4|TRBD1|TRBJ2-7
CASSKGTVPYEQYF
TGTGCCAGCAGTAAAGGGACAGTTCCTTACGAGCAGTACTTC
>few|TRBV20-1|TRBD2|TRBJ2-7
CSARDSIAGSYEQYF
TGCAGTGCTAGAGATTCAATAGCGGGTAGCTACGAGCAGTACTTC
>once|TRBV3-1|.|TRBJ1-1
CASSLTVTEAFF
TGTGCCAGCAGCTTGACAGTCACTGAAGCTTTCTTT
>many|TRBV16|TRBD1|TRBJ1-3
CASSQWRGRSGNTIYF
TGTGCCAGCAGCCAATGGAGGGGGCGCTCTGGAAACACCATATATTTT
>many|TRBV4-3|TRBD1|TRBJ2-2
CASSQGLTGPLSGELFF
TGCGCCAGCAGCCAAGGACTGACAGGGCCTTTGAGCGGGGAGCTGTTTTTT
>many|TRBV7-2|TRBD2|TRBJ2-3
CASSLVASGTSTDTQYF
TGTGCCAGCAGCTTAGTGGCTAGCGGGACGAGCACAGATACGCAGTATTTT
>many|TRBV3-1|.|TRBJ2-5
CASKTSRGQETQYF
TGTGCCAGCAAAACCTCTCGAGGGCAAGAGACCCAGTACTTC
>many|TRBV5-5|TRBD2|TRBJ2-1
CASSVETSGIYNEQFF
TGTGCCAGCAGCGTAGAAACTAGCGGGATCTACAATGAGCAGTTCTTC
>.|TRBV7-4|TRBD1|TRBJ1-5
CASSLGEGQSLSNQPQHF
TGTGCCAGCAGCTTAGGGGAGGGACAGAGCCTAAGCAATCAGCCCCAGCATTTT
>many|TRBV12-3/TRBV12-4|TRBD2|TRBJ2-3
CASSLLSAGAVDTQYF
TGTGCCAGCAGTCTCCTCTCAGCGGGAGCGGTGGATACGCAGTATTTT
>many|TRBV27|TRBD2|TRBJ2-2
CASNGLASTGELFF
TGTGCCAGCAACGGACTAGCCAGCACCGGGGAGCTGTTTTTT
>many|TRBV5-1|.|TRBJ2-1
CASTLRGPDDEQFF
TGCGCCAGCACCCTACGGGGGCCCGACGATGAGCAGTTCTTC
>few|TRBV7-9|.|TRBJ2-1
CATAGGGRDEQFF
TGTGCCACTGCTGGAGGGGGCCGGGATGAGCAGTTCTTC
>many|TRBV20-1|.|TRBJ2-7
CSARVGTFSSYEQYF
TGCAGTGCTAGAGTGGGGACTTTTAGCTCCTACGAGCAGTACTTC
>many|TRBV20-1|.|TRBJ2-1
CSVKGGLNEQFF
TGCAGTGTTAAGGGCGGTCTAAATGAGCAGTTCTTC
>many|TRBV7-2|.|TRBJ2-7
CASSPRTSYEQYF
TGTGCCAGCAGCCCAAGAACTAGCTACGAGCAGTACTTC
>many|TRBV7-2|TRBD2|TRBJ2-2
CASSPGTIDTGELFF
TGTGCCAGCAGCCCCGGGACTATCGACACCGGGGAGCTGTTTTTT
>once|TRBV7-3|.|TRBJ2-1
CASSSQSSYNEQFF
TGTGCCAGCAGCTCACAGAGCTCCTACAATGAGCAGTTCTTC
>many|TRBV12-3/TRBV12-4|.|TRBJ2-1
CASSNRDFSSYNEQFF
TGTGCCAGCAGTAACCGGGACTTTAGCTCCTACAATGAGCAGTTCTTC
>many|TRBV5-6|TRBD2|TRBJ2-3
CASSSPAGGSTDTQYF
TGTGCCAGCAGCTCCCCAGCGGGGGGGAGCACAGATACGCAGTATTTT
>many|TRBV29-1|TRBD2|TRBJ2-1
CSVDLSGAQFF
TGCAGCGTTGACCTTAGCGGGGCGCAGTTCTTC
>many|TRBV27|.|TRBJ2-1
CASSLTRGDEQFF
TGTGCCAGCAGTTTAACCCGGGGAGACGAGCAGTTCTTC
>many|TRBV29-1|.|TRBJ2-7
CSVEGRKSYEQYF
TGCAGCGTTGAAGGCCGTAAGTCCTACGAGCAGTACTTC
>.|TRBV5-1|TRBD1|TRBJ1-4
CASSWGQGKNEKLFF
TGCGCCAGCAGCTGGGGACAGGGCAAGAATGAAAAACTGTTTTTT
>many|TRBV6-6|TRBD1|TRBJ2-1
CASRIRDRGTDEQFF
TGTGCCAGCAGGATCCGGGACAGGGGGACGGATGAGCAGTTCTTC
>many|TRBV4-2|TRBD2|TRBJ2-3
CASSPRAVAGVVDTQYF
TGTGCCAGCAGCCCCCGCGCGGTAGCGGGAGTAGTAGATACGCAGTATTTT
>.|TRBV9|.|TRBJ2-5
CASSVGGRETQYF
TGTGCCAGCAGCGTAGGTGGGAGGGAGACCCAGTACTTC
>many|TRBV11-3|.|TRBJ1-6
CASSLGQIYSPLHF
TGTGCCAGCAGCTTAGGACAGATATATTCACCCCTCCACTTT
>few|TRBV18|.|TRBJ1-5
CASSPTKDQPQHF
TGTGCCAGCTCACCTACCAAGGATCAGCCCCAGCATTTT
>.|TRBV7-3|TRBD1|TRBJ2-3
CASSLTGQVHDTQYF
TGTGCCAGCAGCTTAACGGGACAGGTTCACGATACGCAGTATTTT
>many|TRBV6-1|TRBD1|TRBJ1-1
CASSELTGRNTEAFF
TGTGCCAGCAGTGAGCTGACAGGGCGAAACACTGAAGCTTTCTTT
>few|TRBV5-1|.|TRBJ1-4
CASSLDQGVEKLFF
TGCGCCAGCAGCTTGGATCAGGGAGTTGAAAAACTGTTTTTT
>medium-sized|TRBV7-8|.|TRBJ2-1
CASSLERPITSKDNEQFF
TGTGCCAGCAGCTTAGAGCGGCCAATAACATCGAAGGACAATGAGCAGTTCTTC
>many|TRBV6-5|TRBD2|TRBJ2-3
CASRPQRGGTDTQYF
TGTGCCAGCAGACCACAGCGGGGAGGCACAGATACGCAGTATTTT
>many|TRBV12-3/TRBV12-4|.|TRBJ1-1
CASSRISVNTEAFF
TGTGCCAGCAGTCGTATATCCGTGAACACTGAAGCTTTCTTT
>medium-sized|TRBV20-1|.|TRBJ2-5
CSAGVEWPSLETQYF
TGCAGTGCTGGGGTGGAGTGGCCCTCCCTAGAGACCCAGTACTTC
>few|TRBV12-3/TRBV12-4|.|TRBJ2-3
CASSLGGSLNTQYF
TGTGCCAGCAGTTTAGGTGGGAGTCTAAATACGCAGTATTTT
>many|TRBV15|.|TRBJ2-3
CATSRGGASVTDTQYF
TGTGCCACCAGCAGAGGAGGGGCTAGCGTCACAGATACGCAGTATTTT
>many|TRBV28|.|TRBJ2-7
CASSLRVQGRHEQYF
TGTGCCAGCAGTTTAAGAGTCCAGGGAAGGCACGAGCAGTACTTC
>many|TRBV20-1|.|TRBJ1-2
CSASSELPPGYTF
TGCAGTGCTAGCTCCGAACTGCCTCCCGGCTACACCTTC
>many|TRBV20-1|TRBD1|TRBJ2-6
CSARHTGAGGANVLTF
TGCAGTGCTAGGCACACAGGGGCAGGAGGGGCCAACGTCCTGACTTTC
>medium-sized|TRBV19|.|TRBJ2-3
CASSTTQGTDTQYF
TGTGCCAGTAGCACCACCCAGGGCACAGATACGCAGTATTTT
>few|TRBV12-3/TRBV12-4|.|TRBJ1-5
CASSLGKRGYSNQPQHF
TGTGCCAGCAGTTTAGGGAAGCGGGGTTATAGCAATCAGCCCCAGCATTTT
>many|TRBV6-5|.|TRBJ2-7
CASIRGAEQYF
TGTGCCAGCATCCGGGGAGCCGAGCAGTACTTC